This T cell receptor beta chain was sequenced in a study of beta chain features in type 1 diabetes. This clone was detected many times. Other DNA sequences in the same sample also yield this CDR3. Germline V lookup: CDR1 LGHNA, CDR2 YNFKEQ. The V and J ends lost 4 bases and 2 bases, in that order; junction bases with no gene match: 7. The CDR3 totals 16 residues. Reverse transcribing all isolated RNA meant expressed TCRB transcripts were sequenced. Method: immunoSEQ multiplex PCR; TCRdb's copy keeps in-frame clones and lacks some. The data show 250,000 or so clones, about 25% seen once. The clonotype was recovered from a young man in good health. Sequenced material: central memory CD4+ T cells from blood. This chain links TRBV4-2 with TRBJ2-5; 10 bases fit TRBD2. The CDR3 sequence: CASSLSRTSGQETQYF. The CDR3 region has the DNA TGTGCCAGCAGCCTAAGCCGGACTAGCGGTCAAGAGACCCAGTACTTC.